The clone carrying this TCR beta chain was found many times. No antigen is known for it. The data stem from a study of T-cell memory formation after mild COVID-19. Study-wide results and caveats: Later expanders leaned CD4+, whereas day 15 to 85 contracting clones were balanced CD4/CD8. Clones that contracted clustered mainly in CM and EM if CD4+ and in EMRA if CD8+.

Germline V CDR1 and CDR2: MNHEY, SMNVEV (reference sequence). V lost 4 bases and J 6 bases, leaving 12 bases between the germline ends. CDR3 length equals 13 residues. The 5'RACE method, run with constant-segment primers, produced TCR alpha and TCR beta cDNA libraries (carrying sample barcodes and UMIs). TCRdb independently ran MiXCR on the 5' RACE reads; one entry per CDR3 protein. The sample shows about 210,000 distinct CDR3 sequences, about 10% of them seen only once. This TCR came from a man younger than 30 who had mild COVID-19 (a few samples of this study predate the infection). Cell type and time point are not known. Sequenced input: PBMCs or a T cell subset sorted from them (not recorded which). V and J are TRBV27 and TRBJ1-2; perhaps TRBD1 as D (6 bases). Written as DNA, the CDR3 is TGTGCCAGCAGTTCCACAGGGACCCATGGCTACACCTTC. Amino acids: CASSSTGTHGYTF.